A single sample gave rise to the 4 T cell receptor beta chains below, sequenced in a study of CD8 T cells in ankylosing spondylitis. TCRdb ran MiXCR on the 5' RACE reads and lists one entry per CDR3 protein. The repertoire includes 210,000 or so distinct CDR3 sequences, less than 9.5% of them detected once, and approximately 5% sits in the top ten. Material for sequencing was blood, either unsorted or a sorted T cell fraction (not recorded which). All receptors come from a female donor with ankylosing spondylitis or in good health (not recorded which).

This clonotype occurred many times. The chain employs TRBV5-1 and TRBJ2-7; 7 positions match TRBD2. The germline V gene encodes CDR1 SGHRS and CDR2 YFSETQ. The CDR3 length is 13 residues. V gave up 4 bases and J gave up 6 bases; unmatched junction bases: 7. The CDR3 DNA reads TGCGCCAGCAGCCCCACCACTAGCGCCGAGCAGTACTTC. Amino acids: CASSPTTSAEQYF.

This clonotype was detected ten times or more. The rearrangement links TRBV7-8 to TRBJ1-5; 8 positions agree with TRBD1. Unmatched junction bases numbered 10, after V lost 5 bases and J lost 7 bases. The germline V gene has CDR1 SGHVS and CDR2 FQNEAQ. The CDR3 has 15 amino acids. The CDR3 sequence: CASSLIQGARQPQHF. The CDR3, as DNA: TGTGCCAGCAGCCTAATTCAGGGGGCACGGCAGCCCCAGCATTTT.

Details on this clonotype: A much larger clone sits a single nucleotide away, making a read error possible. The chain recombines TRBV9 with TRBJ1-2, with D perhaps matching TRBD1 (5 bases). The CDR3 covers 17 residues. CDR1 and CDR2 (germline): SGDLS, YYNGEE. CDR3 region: CASSPHSGLQRGYDYTF. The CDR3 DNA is TGTGCCAGCAGCCCTCACTCGGGACTCCAAAGGGGCTATGACTACACCTTC.

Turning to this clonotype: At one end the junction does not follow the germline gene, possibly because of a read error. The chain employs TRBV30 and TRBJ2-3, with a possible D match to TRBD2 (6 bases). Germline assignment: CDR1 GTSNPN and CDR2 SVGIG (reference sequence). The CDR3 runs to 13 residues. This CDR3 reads CARGAGGTGTQYF. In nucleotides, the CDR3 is TGTGCCAGGGGAGCGGGCGGCACAGGTACGCAGTATTTT.